The rows below give T cell receptor beta chains drawn from one sample of a study of shared clonotypes between healthy human individuals. Sequencing used immunoSEQ multiplex PCR; TCRdb keeps in-frame clones, though not all of them. The repertoire includes about 2,500,000 clones, approximately 90% of them detected once, and under 0.15% sits in the top ten. The sequencing sample was made of naive CD4+ T cells sorted from blood. The receptor set was obtained from a young man in good health. The CDR3 runs from the conserved cysteine through the conserved F or W. A D gene is named only where the DNA matches it firmly. A clone size is listed for some rows: how often the clone was seen (once, few, many), or a class if it is expanded.

j_call clone_size d_call v_call cdr3_nt cdr3_aa
TRBJ1-5 few . TRBV30 TGTGCCTGGAGCTACGGTCAGCCCCAGCATTTT CAWSYGQPQHF
TRBJ2-5 . TRBD1 TRBV27 TGTGCCAGCAGTTTGACCAGGGGGCTTAGGGAGACCCAGTACTTC CASSLTRGLRETQYF
TRBJ2-1 . . TRBV5-1 TGCGCCAGCAGCAGGATTACAACCGGGGATGAGCAGTTCTTC CASSRITTGDEQFF
TRBJ2-1 . . TRBV5-4 TGTGCCAGCAGCTTTTATGCGGAAAATGAGCAGTTCTTC CASSFYAENEQFF
TRBJ1-2 . TRBD1 TRBV7-9 TGTGCCAGCAGCTTTCCTCCCCTCGGGACAGAGTATGGCTACACCTTC CASSFPPLGTEYGYTF
TRBJ1-2 . . TRBV6-5 TGTGCCAGCAGACGTACGGCTAACTATGGCTACACCTTC CASRRTANYGYTF
TRBJ1-4 . . TRBV5-4 TGTGCCAGCAGCTTGAACAGTGGCAGCACTAATGAAAAACTGTTTTTT CASSLNSGSTNEKLFF
TRBJ1-3 . TRBD1 TRBV5-1 TGCGCCAGCAGCTTATGGACAGGGTTGAGCTCTGGAAACACCATATATTTT CASSLWTGLSSGNTIYF
TRBJ2-4 . . TRBV29-1 TGCAGCGCCCCGGAGGGGATTCGGGCCAAAAACATTCAGTACTTC CSAPEGIRAKNIQYF
TRBJ1-4 . TRBD1 TRBV7-2 TGTGCCAGCAGCCTGGACAGGGGCGCTAATGAAAAACTGTTTTTT CASSLDRGANEKLFF